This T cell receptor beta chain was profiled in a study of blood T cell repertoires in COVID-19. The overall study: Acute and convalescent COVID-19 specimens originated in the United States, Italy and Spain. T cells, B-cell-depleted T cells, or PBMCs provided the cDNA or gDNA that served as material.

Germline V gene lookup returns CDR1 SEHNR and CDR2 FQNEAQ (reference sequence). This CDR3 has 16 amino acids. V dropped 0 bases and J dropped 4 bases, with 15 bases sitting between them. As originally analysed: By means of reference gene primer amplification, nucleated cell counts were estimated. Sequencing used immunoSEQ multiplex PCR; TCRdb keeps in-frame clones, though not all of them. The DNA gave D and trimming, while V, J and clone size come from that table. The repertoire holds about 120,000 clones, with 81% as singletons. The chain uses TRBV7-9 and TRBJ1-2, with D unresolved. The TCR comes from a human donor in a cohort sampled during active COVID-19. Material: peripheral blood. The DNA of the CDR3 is TGTGCCAGCAGCTTAGCTGACACTCGATTGGGCTATGGCTACACCTTC. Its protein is CASSLADTRLGYGYTF.